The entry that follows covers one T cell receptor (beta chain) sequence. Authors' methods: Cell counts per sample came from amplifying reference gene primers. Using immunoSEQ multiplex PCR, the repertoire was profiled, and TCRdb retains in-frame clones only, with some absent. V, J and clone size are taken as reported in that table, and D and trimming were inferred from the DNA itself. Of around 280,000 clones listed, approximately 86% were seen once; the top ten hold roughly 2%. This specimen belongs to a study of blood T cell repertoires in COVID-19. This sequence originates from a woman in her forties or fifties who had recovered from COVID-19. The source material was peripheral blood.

The DNA for the CDR3 is TGTGCCAGCAGGCGCCCGACAGGGATTGACTACGAGCAGTACTTC. As protein: CASRRPTGIDYEQYF. The chain combines TRBV6-5 with TRBJ2-7; TRBD1 matches 7 bases. The CDR3 has 15 residues. The germline V gene encodes CDR1 MNHEY and CDR2 SVGAGI. V lost 6 bases to trimming and J lost 3 bases; unmatched junction nucleotides: 11.